This T cell receptor beta chain was obtained from a study of cytomegalovirus exposure and HLA in healthy donors. With 60 Vbeta and 13 Jbeta primers, the PCR was carried out. This table comes from immunoSEQ multiplex PCR, and its TCRdb copy is limited to in-frame clones, with some not included. Here the sample spans some 120,000 clones, approximately 80% being singletons. V shed 4 bases and J 5 bases; nucleotides not matched to a gene: 7. Germline V gene lookup returns CDR1 LNHDA and CDR2 SQIVND (reference sequence). This CDR3 is built from 14 residues. The chain is built from TRBV19 and TRBJ1-2, with 7 bases matching TRBD1. The specimen sequenced was PBMCs. The sequence was obtained from a human donor in good health. The CDR3 spells CASSTTQQGYGYTF. The CDR3, as DNA: TGTGCCAGTAGTACCACCCAACAGGGGTATGGCTACACCTTC.